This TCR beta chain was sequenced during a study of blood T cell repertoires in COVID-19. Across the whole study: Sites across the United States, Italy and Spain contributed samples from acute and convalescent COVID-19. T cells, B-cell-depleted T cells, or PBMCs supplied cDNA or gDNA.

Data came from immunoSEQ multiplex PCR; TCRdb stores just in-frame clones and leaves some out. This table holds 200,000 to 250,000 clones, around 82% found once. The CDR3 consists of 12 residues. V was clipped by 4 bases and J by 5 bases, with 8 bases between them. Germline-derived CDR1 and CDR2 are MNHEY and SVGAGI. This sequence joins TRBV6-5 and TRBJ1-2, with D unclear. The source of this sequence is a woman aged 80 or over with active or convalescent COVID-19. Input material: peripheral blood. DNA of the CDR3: TGTGCCAGCAGTTCCTACGGGTATGGCTACACCTTC. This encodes CASSSYGYGYTF.